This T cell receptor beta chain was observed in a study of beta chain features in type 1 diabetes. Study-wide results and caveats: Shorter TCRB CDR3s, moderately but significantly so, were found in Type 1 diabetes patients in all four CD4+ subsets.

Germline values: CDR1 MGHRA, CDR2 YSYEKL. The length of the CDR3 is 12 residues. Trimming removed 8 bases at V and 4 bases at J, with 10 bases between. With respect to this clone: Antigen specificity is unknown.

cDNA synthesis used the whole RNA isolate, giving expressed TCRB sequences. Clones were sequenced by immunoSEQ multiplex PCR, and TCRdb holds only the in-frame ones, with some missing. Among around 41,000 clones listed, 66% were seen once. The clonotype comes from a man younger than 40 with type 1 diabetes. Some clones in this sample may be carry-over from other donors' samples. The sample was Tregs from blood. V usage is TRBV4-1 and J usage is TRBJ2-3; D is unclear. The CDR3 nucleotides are TGCGCCAGCGCTTCGAGGCCAGATACGCAGTATTTT. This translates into CASASRPDTQYF.